The clone carrying this T cell receptor beta chain was counted between two and nine times. The antigen is undetermined. The data stem from a study of blood T cells in healthy people across ages. The junction had 6 bases not matched to a gene; V was cut back by 3 bases and J by 0 bases. Germline CDR1 reads LNHDA; CDR2 reads SQIVND (reference sequence). CDR3 length: 18 residues. Every sample yielded at least 7 million isolated PBMCs. It was with a sample-barcoded 5' primer and a J-beta primer mix that a second PCR of roughly 6 to 11 cycles was run. Each CDR3 protein gets one entry after TCRdb re-called the 5' RACE reads with MiXCR. The sample holds 1.5 million or so distinct CDR3 sequences, under 55% seen once. Study findings and constraints: Both higher diversity and more naive CD4+ cells marked long-lived donors when set against aged donors. The CMV status of each donor remained undetermined, and this could have confounded shifts in expanded clonotypes.

This TCR derives from a woman younger than 30 in good health. The specimen sequenced was blood. This chain uses TRBV19 with TRBJ2-1; 12 nucleotides agree with TRBD2. CDR3 region: CASSISSGGESSYNEQFF. The CDR3 DNA follows: TGTGCCAGTAGTATTTCTAGCGGGGGGGAGAGCTCCTACAATGAGCAGTTCTTC.